Following are 18 T cell receptor beta chains from one sample sequenced in a study of graft-versus-host responses after intestinal transplantation. Graft material was processed, releasing intraepithelial and lamina propria lymphocytes. This table comes from immunoSEQ multiplex PCR, and its TCRdb copy is limited to in-frame clones, with some not included. The sample consists of about 30,000 clones, over 60% of them appearing once. Sequenced material: ileum tissue, taken 98 days after intestinal transplantation. These receptor sequences come from a human patient who received an intestinal transplant, so some T cells may come from the graft donor.

The genes are TRBV5-6 and TRBJ2-7; D is unresolved. There are 15 residues in the CDR3. Trimming stripped 0 bases from V and 0 bases from J, with 10 bases between. The germline CDR1 and CDR2 sequences are SGHDT and YYEEEE. The CDR3 nucleotides are TGTGCCAGCAGCTTGGTCGGGTTAACCTCCTACGAGCAGTACTTC. It specifies CASSLVGLTSYEQYF.

In its sample, this clone was seen once. V gene TRBV28 combines with J gene TRBJ1-2; the D is unclear. V was trimmed by 6 bases and J by 6 bases, leaving 20 bases between them. This CDR3 has 15 residues. Germline assignment: CDR1 MDHEN and CDR2 SYDVKM. The CDR3 bases are TGTGCCAGCAGGGTGGATCCGGTGGGTCTAAATGGCTACACCTTC. This encodes CASRVDPVGLNGYTF.

V and J are TRBV7-3 and TRBJ1-1, with D hard to call. V was shortened by 2 bases and J by 2 bases, with 9 bases between the two germline ends. The CDR3 is 14 residues long. CDR1 and CDR2 from the germline V gene are SGHTA and FQGTGA. CDR3 residues: CASSLEGGNTEAFF. For the CDR3, the DNA is TGTGCCAGCAGCTTAGAAGGCGGAAACACTGAAGCTTTCTTT.

In this sample, this clone turned up a few times. This chain joins TRBV7-3 and TRBJ1-5; 8 bases are shared with TRBD1. There are 15 residues in the CDR3. V lost 5 bases, J lost 1 base, and 4 bases stayed unmatched. Germline lookup yields CDR1 SGHTA and CDR2 FQGTGA. The CDR3 DNA follows: TGTGCCAGCAGCACGGACAGGGTCAGCAATCAGCCCCAGCATTTT. Protein: CASSTDRVSNQPQHF.

CDR3 coding DNA: TGTGCCAGCAGTGAAGCGCACGCGGGACAATTCTACGAGCAGTACTTC. Amino acid sequence: CASSEAHAGQFYEQYF. The gene calls are TRBV2 and TRBJ2-7; TRBD1 or TRBD2 may be the D gene (6 bases each). The length of the CDR3 is 16 residues. Germline CDR1 reads SNHLY; CDR2 reads FYNNEI. V lost 0 bases to trimming and J lost 3 bases, with 15 bases between them.

This clone is a singleton in its sample. The chain recombines TRBV6-4 with TRBJ2-7; D unresolved. The V end lost 8 bases, the J end lost 3 bases, and 17 bases lay between the germline ends. The germline gives CDR1 MRHNA, CDR2 SNTAGT. This CDR3 comprises 14 residues. CDR3 sequence: CASVTLPSHYEQYF. CDR3 nucleotides: TGTGCCAGCGTAACACTTCCTTCCCACTACGAGCAGTACTTC.

The V and J genes are TRBV12-5 and TRBJ1-1; unclear D gene. Trimming cost V 6 bases and J 1 base, with 0 bases left between them. Germline assignment: CDR1 LGHNT and CDR2 FRNRAP. The CDR3 loop spans 10 amino acids. The CDR3 sequence is CASGNTEAFF. The CDR3 bases are TGTGCTAGTGGGAACACTGAAGCTTTCTTT.

This clone was found a few times. The chain has TRBV6-1 and TRBJ2-2; TRBD1 or TRBD2 may be the D gene (5 bases each). The germline V gene encodes CDR1 MNHNS and CDR2 SASEGT. V was cut by 8 bases and J by 4 bases, with 11 bases left in between. The CDR3 runs to 13 residues. The CDR3 sequence: CASLGTLTGELFF. CDR3 DNA: TGTGCCAGCCTAGGGACCCTCACCGGGGAGCTGTTTTTT.

The V and J genes are TRBV11-2 and TRBJ2-5; 13 bases are a match to TRBD2. Germline assignment: CDR1 SGHAT and CDR2 FQNNGV. This CDR3 spans 15 amino acids. Germline trimming cut 5 bases from V and 5 bases from J; bases unmatched to any gene: 5. The CDR3 spells CASSLLAGGPETQYF. CDR3 coding DNA: TGTGCCAGCAGCCTACTAGCGGGGGGGCCGGAGACCCAGTACTTC.

The chain links TRBV20-1 to TRBJ2-1; D remains ambiguous. Germline CDR1 DFQATT, CDR2 SNEGSKA (reference sequence). The CDR3 contains 9 residues. CDR3 sequence: CSVLSGQFF. CDR3 in DNA: TGCAGCGTGTTGAGTGGGCAGTTCTTC.

The gene calls are TRBV6-4 and TRBJ2-2; possible D gene TRBD2, 6 bases. Trimming stripped 4 bases from V and 4 bases from J, with 25 bases between. CDR3 length equals 19 residues. The germline V gene encodes CDR1 MRHNA and CDR2 SNTAGT. DNA for the CDR3: TGTGCCAGCAGTGCAGAGGGAGCGGGTGCGACAACTTTCACCGGGGAGCTGTTTTTT. The encoded protein is CASSAEGAGATTFTGELFF.

This chain connects TRBV25-1 to TRBJ2-1; D gene unclear. The V gene's germline CDR1 is MGHDK and CDR2 SYGVNS. The CDR3 length is 15 residues. V lost 2 bases and J 3 bases, leaving 11 bases between the germline ends. The CDR3 region has the DNA TGTGCCAGCAGTGAAGAGCCCGAGAACTACAATGAGCAGTTCTTC. It is translated as CASSEEPENYNEQFF. Drawing the rest from reference TRBV25-1 and TRBJ2-1, the complete variable domain is EADIYQTPRYLVIGTGKKITLECSQTMGHDKMYWYQQDPGMELHLIHYSYGVNSTEKGDLSSESTVSRIRTEHFPLTLESARPSHTSQYLCASSEEPENYNEQFFGPGTRLTVL.

This chain uses TRBV7-9 with TRBJ1-1, with 10 bases aligning to TRBD1. This CDR3 comprises 16 residues. The germline V gene has CDR1 SEHNR and CDR2 FQNEAQ (reference sequence). V shed 5 bases and J 3 bases; nucleotides not matched to a gene: 9. This chain's CDR3 is CASSPKYDRGHTEAFF. The CDR3 DNA is TGTGCCAGCAGCCCAAAATATGACAGGGGGCACACTGAAGCTTTCTTT.

V is TRBV7-9 and J is TRBJ1-3; D remains unclear. The germline V gene has CDR1 SEHNR and CDR2 FQNEAQ (reference sequence). This CDR3 is 15 amino acids long. Trimming shortened V by 4 bases and J by 5 bases, and 15 bases separated the two germline ends. CDR3 in amino acids: CASSSRTHARNTIYF. The CDR3 DNA follows: TGTGCCAGCAGCTCGCGGACCCATGCCAGAAACACCATATATTTT. Complete variable domain (other parts from reference TRBV7-9 and TRBJ1-3): DTGVSQNPRHKITKRGQNVTFRCDPISEHNRLYWYRQTLGQGPEFLTYFQNEAQLEKSRLLSDRFSAERPKGSFSTLEIQRTEQGDSAMYLCASSSRTHARNTIYFGEGSWLTVV.

This chain joins TRBV14 and TRBJ1-2; D is uncertain. The germline CDR1 and CDR2 sequences are SGHDN and FVKESK. Deletions cut 0 bases from V and 3 bases from J, with 8 bases between. The CDR3 runs 14 residues. The DNA for the CDR3 is TGTGCCAGCAGCCAAGAGTCCGGGGACTATGGCTACACCTTC. Protein product: CASSQESGDYGYTF. The whole variable domain, remainder taken from reference TRBV14 and TRBJ1-2, is EAGVTQFPSHSVIEKGQTVTLRCDPISGHDNLYWYRRVMGKEIKFLLHFVKESKQDESGMPNNRFLAERTGGTYSTLKVQPAELEDSGVYFCASSQESGDYGYTFGSGTRLTVV.

The count of this clone is one. At one boundary the junction diverges from the germline segment, which might be a read error. The J gene is TRBJ1-1, the V gene TRBV10-2; D gene unclear. Germline assignment: CDR1 WSHSY and CDR2 SAAADI. This CDR3 comprises 11 residues. The CDR3 DNA is TGCGCCAGCACTGAGGGTGCTGAAGCTTTCTTT. Amino acid sequence: CASTEGAEAFF.

This chain uses TRBV19 with TRBJ1-1; 8 nucleotides match TRBD1. J was trimmed by 4 bases and V by 3 bases; bases with no gene match: 7. The CDR3 extends over 15 amino acids. Germline V CDR1 and CDR2: LNHDA, SQIVND (reference sequence). The CDR3 loop is CASSIPNRGGTEAFF. CDR3 sequence (DNA): TGTGCCAGTAGTATTCCGAACAGGGGGGGCACTGAAGCTTTCTTT.

This clone was found once. The chain uses TRBV7-9 and TRBJ1-1; D is possibly TRBD1 (6 bases). Trimming shortened V by 3 bases and J by 4 bases, and 18 bases separated the two germline ends. The CDR3 totals 16 residues. Germline lookup yields CDR1 SEHNR and CDR2 FQNEAQ (reference sequence). The CDR3 protein is CASSFIRQGGGTEAFF. CDR3 sequence (DNA): TGTGCCAGCAGCTTTATCCGGCAGGGAGGGGGCACTGAAGCTTTCTTT.